This T cell receptor (beta chain) is drawn from a study of T cell repertoires in cytomegalovirus infection. In the study overall: Indications came from public TCR beta signatures; they pointed to CMV infection and to a matching HLA type.

TCRdb independently ran MiXCR on the reads; one entry per CDR3 protein. Of around 200,000 distinct CDR3 sequences detected, 17% appear once; the ten largest clones hold approximately 25%. This clonotype appeared a single time. The sample consisted of CD8+ T cells from PBMCs. The clonotype was recovered from a human donor in good health (CMV status not recorded). Some clones in this sample may be carry-over from other donors' samples.

CDR3 residues: CSARDGGNGANVLTF. CDR3 coding DNA: TGCAGTGCTAGAGATGGGGGGAACGGGGCCAACGTCCTGACTTTC. The gene calls are TRBV20-1 and TRBJ2-6; D perhaps matches TRBD2 (6 bases). CDR1 is DFQATT, CDR2 SNEGSKA, per germline (reference sequence). The CDR3 spans 15 residues. Trimming took 0 bases from V and 4 from J, leaving 10 bases between them.